This T cell receptor beta chain was obtained from a study of OX40 agonist ivuxolimab in advanced cancers. In the study overall: It was ivuxolimab, an agonistic anti-OX40 (CD134) antibody, that patients were treated with. Study-wide findings and caveats: The specificity for antigen of the expanded peripheral T cells was not determined. Averaging showed that CD8+ T cells had more expanded clones than CD4+ did.

Concerning this clone itself: The antigen is undetermined. Other DNA sequences in the same sample also yield this CDR3.

Assay: immunoSEQ multiplex PCR; the TCRdb copy retains only in-frame clones and omits some. The sample shows under 100,000 clones, 80% to 95% of them seen only once. The V gene's germline CDR1 is KGHSH and CDR2 LQKENI. V was shortened by 4 bases and J by 1 base, with 8 bases between the two germline ends. This CDR3 has 13 amino acids. The chain combines TRBV18 with TRBJ2-7, with D possibly being TRBD1 (6 bases). The TCR comes from an adult with an advanced solid tumor such as melanoma, head and neck, liver or kidney cancer. The sample here was CD4+ or CD8+ T cells sorted from blood, taken in a trial of the OX40 agonist ivuxolimab. CDR3 loop: CASSLRGSYEQYF. CDR3 DNA: TGTGCCAGCTCACTCAGGGGTTCCTACGAGCAGTACTTC.